This TCR beta chain emerged from a study of cytomegalovirus exposure and HLA in healthy donors. Produced via immunoSEQ multiplex PCR; TCRdb's table is partial and in-frame only. This table holds 200,000 or so clones, more than 75% found once. Germline loops: CDR1 LNHDA, CDR2 SQIVND (reference sequence). This CDR3 is 14 amino acids long. The ends lost 6 bases at V and 5 bases at J; junction bases unmatched: 7. Study outcomes and limitations: Altogether, around 160 TCR beta chains were recorded as cytomegalovirus-associated.

Donors came from a validation cohort of approximately 110 subjects, distinct from the first 666-subject cohort. In regard to this clone: No antigen is known for it.

The chain couples TRBV19 to TRBJ1-1, with 9 bases lining up with TRBD1. Sequencing was carried out using PBMCs. This clonotype was sampled from a young man in good health and CMV-seropositive. The CDR3 nucleotides read TGTGCCAGTAGCTTCGTGACAGGGGGAACTGAAGCTTTCTTT. The encoded protein is CASSFVTGGTEAFF.